This T cell receptor beta chain came from a study of blood T cell repertoires in COVID-19. About the research overall: PBMCs, B-cell-depleted T cells, or T cells provided the cDNA or gDNA that made up the material.

V gave up 4 bases and J gave up 2 bases, with 18 bases separating them. The CDR3 consists of 16 residues. The germline gives CDR1 SGHRS, CDR2 YFSETQ. In the authors' workflow: Estimated nucleated cell counts came from reference gene primer amplification. Only in-frame clones appear in the TCRdb table, and some are missing; sequencing was by immunoSEQ multiplex PCR. V and J calls and clone size come straight from that table; D and trimming were deduced from the DNA. The sample has a few hundred thousand clones, approximately 90% seen once. The V call is TRBV5-1, the J call TRBJ2-5, with D perhaps TRBD2 (6 bases). The sample consisted of peripheral blood. This TCR derives from a man under 40 with acute or convalescent COVID-19. The CDR3 nucleotides are TGCGCCAGCAGCACGGGGACTTCTTATTCTCAAGAGACCCAGTACTTC. Amino acids: CASSTGTSYSQETQYF.